This T cell receptor beta chain was sequenced during a study of cytomegalovirus exposure and HLA in healthy donors (dated by TCRdb to 2017 to 2019). For context, the study as a whole: An earlier analysis of some 600 of the donors reported 250 to 300 Gb of sequence data and around 120 million unique TCR beta sequences obtained from around 190 million T cells. In the later analysis, no new phenotypic data were used to find candidate immune exposures; instead, reliance was placed on TCR beta sequences and their occurrence across donors. The study aimed to test whether cataloging public T cell receptors could reveal signatures of past pathogen exposure. An early release covering around 630 HLA-typed donors comprised approximately 290 gigabases of sequencing data and tens of millions of unique TCR sequences. The study combined high-throughput TCR immunosequencing, statistical association of individual TCRs with disease status, and machine learning to predict cytomegalovirus infection status. Among some 410 genotyped donors of the cohort, an average of approximately 230,000 unique TCR beta nucleotide sequences were sequenced per donor, 15% to 20% of them non-productive. Genome-wide SNP genotypes for about 65% of the 666 donors were used in a later genetic analysis, which treated that subset as a discovery cohort. Typing coverage differed by locus: A, B, C, DRB1 and DQB1 were typed in about 629-640 donors, DQA1 in roughly 500, DPA1 in some 610, and DPB1 in around 490. Every repertoire in the discovery cohort had been generated on one and the same sequencing platform. An earlier analysis of a few hundred of the donors applied high-throughput TCR beta sequencing to assess whether each TCR beta V gene segment acted as functional or pseudogenic. Several DR-DQ haplotypes were treated as single units for association and clustering because of strong linkage in the cohort. Using immunosequencing, the study profiled T cell repertoires from about 650 subjects and related those repertoires to cytomegalovirus serostatus. Donor age, sex, ethnicity and CMV serostatus were collected together with the repertoire data. HLA typing covered class I and class II loci at four-digit resolution. The genetic ancestry cluster associated with self-reported Caucasian donors included 81% of the roughly 400 genotyped donors. To study patterns of TCR occurrence, a later analysis re-analyzed previously published TCR beta repertoires from hundreds of donors and added high-resolution HLA genotyping. A separate validation cohort of more than 100 different subjects was used in addition to the roughly 670-subject first cohort.

Receptors were amplified or captured by the immunoSEQ multiplex PCR assay. For the multiplex PCR, a mixture combining 60 forward primers for TCR Vbeta segments and 13 reverse primers for TCR Jbeta segments was used. Amplification of the CDR3 region of rearranged TCR beta genes was performed with a multiplex PCR assay on genomic DNA. On the Illumina HiSeq System, the amplified TCR beta libraries were sequenced as 87-base-pair reads. As for how the authors treated the data: In a later analysis, tens of millions of unique TCR beta chains were counted across the roughly 670 repertoires, and roughly 10 million of these chains were shared by at least two donors. Raw reads were error-corrected and collapsed into unique sequences by a nearest-neighbor algorithm in which closely related sequences were merged to remove PCR and sequencing errors. To assign V, D and J gene segments, CDR3 sequences were aligned to IMGT reference sequences. For a sequence to be retained, a match of at least six nucleotides was required to both a V gene segment and a J gene segment. A rearrangement was called productive if the CDR3 had no stop codons and remained in frame with V and J, and every other rearrangement was called non-productive. Following IMGT convention, CDR3 was defined as the stretch from the second conserved V-encoded cysteine up to the conserved J-encoded phenylalanine. In an earlier analysis of around 600 of the donors, sequences lacking an unambiguous match to a single V gene segment were excluded. In an earlier analysis of 587 of the donors, a V segment was called functional when productive rearrangements were above 56.7%, and segregating when the standard deviation between donors exceeded 5%. A statistical classification framework was developed to diagnose cytomegalovirus status using the catalog of TCR beta chain sequences. V and J gene assignment, in a later analysis, came from comparing TCR nucleotide sequences with IMGT/GENE-DB human TR gene sequences. Using the TCRdist pipeline, a later analysis assigned CDR3 sequences along with most-parsimonious VDJ recombination scenarios. In a later analysis, each TCR beta chain was defined by its CDR3 amino acid sequence together with its V-gene family, and reads without a unique V-gene family were excluded. In a later analysis, some 600 highly shared, low-generation-probability nucleotide sequences were removed to address suspected cross-contamination and a sequencing artifact. A later analysis calculated a clonal expansion index for each public chain from normalized within-repertoire ranks of inferred template counts. In a later analysis, generation probabilities were computed using a VDJ recombination model fitted to out-of-frame rearrangements, and the results were checked against IGoR. A later analysis scored TCR-TCR, TCR-HLA and TCR-CMV co-occurrence with hypergeometric tests, applying a repertoire-size bias correction to TCR pairs. To estimate false discovery rates, a later analysis permuted the HLA or CMV assignments 20 times. In a later analysis, co-occurring TCRs were grouped using DBSCAN, with TCRdist sequence similarity added in when clustering inside HLA-allele-positive subsets. For co-occurrence clustering, repertoires with fewer than 30,000 or more than 120,000 public chains were excluded, along with four or five repertoires with anomalous nucleotide sharing. TCRdb limited this immuneACCESS table to in-frame rearrangements with V and J called. A share of clones is missing; checked studies link under half to unresolved V genes, and the rest is unexplained. V and J calls and clone size follow that table, whereas D and trimming were derived from the DNA. The sample table records approximately 210,000 clones; approximately 80% of these occur just once. 10% of the sample goes to the ten largest clones.

V loses 4 bases of germline sequence and J loses 3 bases, and the interval between the two ends is 18 bases. From a lookup of the germline V gene, CDR1 and CDR2 are SGDLS and YYNGEE. The cysteine opens and the phenylalanine closes a CDR3 of 16 amino acids. Just CDR3 DNA is preserved here, 48 bases in frame from base 1. Notes on this clone: Its antigen has not been determined. Base-call qualities are not available, and no considerably larger clone is one nucleotide away.

General study outcomes and caveats: Several of the top co-occurrence clusters appeared to be linked to parvovirus B19, influenza, CMV and Epstein-Barr virus, according to a later analysis. V-gene and J-gene trimming of TCR beta chains was associated with a missense DCLRE1C variant in a later genetic analysis, and the association was replicated in an independent cohort. The study gave a list of about 150 TCR beta chains associated with cytomegalovirus. Across donors, most TCR sequences were observed very rarely, whereas some public TCRs were present in many individuals. Compared with equally common non-associated chains, HLA-associated TCR beta chains in a later analysis were more clonally expanded and had lower generation probabilities. The presence/absence analyses assumed that sequencing depth was roughly uniform across donors, and that assumption may not be true. A later analysis associated about 18,000 TCR beta sequences with specific HLA alleles at a false discovery rate of 0.05. A later genetic analysis reported fewer N-insertions in productive TCRs among donors in an Asian-associated ancestry cluster than the roughly 690-donor mean. The cohort was sequenced for TCR beta chains only, and without alpha or paired-chain data the features that could be detected were limited. The earlier analysis of nearly 600 of the donors excluded seventeen rarely observed V segments, including chromosome 9 orphons, because counts were too low. In both the original and validation cohorts, the classifier was reported to diagnose cytomegalovirus status with high specificity and sensitivity. Some IMGT-functional V segments, including TRBV6-2 and TRBV6-3, could not be distinguished by the 87-base-pair reads and were therefore excluded. Three of the identified cytomegalovirus-associated TCR beta chains were confirmed in vitro to be specific for cytomegalovirus antigens. Most CMV-associated TCR beta chains appeared to be HLA-restricted in a later analysis, and the HLA associations seemed to be driven largely by CMV exposure. Assigning TCR associations to individual alleles was difficult when HLA alleles, especially DR and DQ, strongly co-occurred. A cluster of highly shared sequence variants was judged likely to represent a technical artifact of the sequencing pipeline. In a later analysis, TCR association rates were found to vary across HLA loci, with the most associated TCRs seen for DRB1 alleles and the fewest for HLA-C alleles. A further reported finding was that TCR beta sequences accurately predicted the HLA-A and HLA-B alleles for most subjects in the first cohort. An earlier analysis of around 600 of the donors showed that most TCR beta V segments appeared in productive rearrangements either about 90% or about 30% of the time, which broadly matched IMGT annotations. Because HLA typing was missing for some donors at each locus, association tests included only the typed subset. The authors suggested that the approach could potentially be extended to other disease states and immunological phenotypes. Linkage disequilibrium might explain the correlated functional status among segregating V segments, but an unknown experimental factor could not be excluded. CMV serostatus was the only immune exposure information available for the cohort.

The cohort was made up of roughly 670 healthy bone marrow donors. Cohort members were all nominally healthy when sampled, although unrecorded immune exposures were likely present. The donor tested CMV seropositive and was one of the 289 seropositive cohort members. A peripheral blood sample was provided by each donor, and peripheral blood mononuclear cells were used for TCR beta sequencing. The Qiagen DNeasy Blood Extraction Kit was used to extract genomic DNA from the blood cell samples. The receptor was derived from a woman in her fifties or sixties in good health and CMV-seropositive. The chain joins TRBV9 to TRBJ2-3; TRBD2 is perhaps the D gene, given 5 matching bases. The sequencing input was PBMCs. The bases read TGTGCCAGCAGCCCCCGGTTGAGGGTATGGACAGATACGCAGTATTTT. This is translated as CASSPRLRVWTDTQYF.